One sample yielded the 13 T cell receptor beta chains listed below, sequenced in a study of T cell clonality in common variable immunodeficiency. Overall study findings and caveats: Reportedly, TCR beta sequences from common variable immunodeficiency showed fewer deletions and N-nucleotide insertions.

Here immunoSEQ multiplex PCR was the method, and the copy in TCRdb shows in-frame clones only, minus some. The sample data list about 7,800 clones. Their antigens are not known. The sample was peripheral blood mononuclear cells. These receptors originate from a human donor with common variable immunodeficiency.

Points on this clone: Read coverage stops 3 residues before the CDR3 terminus; the germline J gene supplies the remainder. The gene calls are TRBV19 and TRBJ1-6; 7 bases are a match to TRBD1. CDR1 is LNHDA and CDR2 is SQIVND in the germline V gene (reference sequence). V shed 8 bases, J shed 6 bases, and the junction held 7 bases outside the gene matches. This CDR3 has 14 amino acids. CDR3 region: CASRVAGGNSPLHF. CDR3 DNA (partial): TGTGCCAGTCGGGTGGCAGGGGGTAATTCACCC.

Worth noting for this clone: The read falls 3 residues short of the CDR3 end, and the missing part is taken from the germline J gene. This sequence joins TRBV7-8 and TRBJ1-6, with D possibly TRBD1 on 6 matching bases. Trimming removed 1 base from V and 4 bases from J, with 11 bases in between. This CDR3 has 16 amino acids. Germline lookup yields CDR1 SGHVS and CDR2 FQNEAQ. The CDR3 loop is CASSLGRTGYNSPLHF. CDR3 DNA (partial): TGTGCCAGCAGCTTAGGGAGAACAGGGTATAATTCACCC.

A word on this clone: The CDR3 goes on 3 residues after the read ends, and that part is filled in from the germline J gene. V usage is TRBV2 and J usage is TRBJ1-1; TRBD1 matches 8 bases. CDR1 is SNHLY, CDR2 FYNNEI, per germline. This CDR3 region has 13 residues. Trimming at V came to 2 bases and at J to 4 bases, leaving 0 bases not matched to a gene. The sequenced part of the CDR3 DNA is TGTGCCAGCAGTGAACAGGGGGCCACTGAA. It specifies CASSEQGATE. The whole CDR3 sequence is CASSEQGATEAFF.

Worth noting for this clone: The read finishes 3 residues shy of the CDR3 end, and the germline J gene is used to complete it. This chain connects TRBV29-1 to TRBJ2-5; D perhaps matches TRBD1 (5 bases). V gave up 3 bases and J gave up 1 base, with 9 bases separating them. CDR1 and CDR2 from the germline V gene are SQVTM and ANQGSEA. The CDR3 contains 13 residues. The CDR3 loop reads CSVDVTAQETQYF. The CDR3 DNA, read in part, is TGCAGCGTTGACGTGACAGCCCAAGAGACC.

Points on this clone: The CDR3 extends 3 residues past the end of the read, so its final part is completed from the germline J gene. The chain carries TRBV5-1 and TRBJ1-1, with a tentative D call TRBD1 (5 bases). Looked up from germline, CDR1 is SGHRS and CDR2 is YFSETQ. The CDR3 has 13 residues. CDR3 bases read: TGCGCCAGCAGCTTTCAGGGTTCTGGAGAA. This encodes CASSFQGSGE. The entire CDR3 protein is CASSFQGSGEAFF.

Details on this clone: Read coverage stops 3 residues before the CDR3 terminus; the germline J gene supplies the remainder. The chain employs TRBV7-9 and TRBJ2-2, with a possible D match to TRBD1 (5 bases). The germline gives CDR1 SEHNR, CDR2 FQNEAQ (reference sequence). The CDR3 extends over 15 amino acids. Trimming cost V 4 bases and J 0 bases, with 9 bases left between them. The sequenced part of the CDR3 DNA is TGTGCCAGCAGCTGGGGCGGAGCGAACACCGGGGAG. Its translation: CASSWGGANTGE. The CDR3 in its entirety is CASSWGGANTGELFF.

To note about this clone: The DNA ends 3 residues before the CDR3 does, and the rest of the CDR3 is filled in from the germline J gene. The rearrangement uses TRBV7-3 and TRBJ2-3, with 10 positions matching TRBD2. The germline CDR1 and CDR2 sequences are SGHTA and FQGTGA. The CDR3 has 16 amino acids. Germline trimming cut 1 base from V and 3 bases from J; bases unmatched to any gene: 4. CDR3 region: CASSLMASGGTDTQYF. The CDR3 DNA, read in part, is TGTGCCAGCAGCTTAATGGCTAGCGGGGGAACAGATACG.

To note about this clone: The read finishes 3 residues shy of the CDR3 end, and the germline J gene is used to complete it. V is TRBV19 and J is TRBJ1-6, with TRBD1 as a possible D gene (5 bases). Germline V gives CDR1 LNHDA, CDR2 SQIVND (reference sequence). CDR3 size: 14 residues. The DNA read from the CDR3 is TGTGCCAGTAGTATTGGGCAGGGCCATGAGCCC. It codes for CASSIGQGHEP. In full, the CDR3 reads CASSIGQGHEPLHF.

A remark on this clone: The DNA ends 3 residues before the CDR3 does, and the rest of the CDR3 is filled in from the germline J gene. The rearrangement uses TRBV6-2 or TRBV6-3 and TRBJ2-7; tentatively, D is TRBD2 (7 bases). Trimming took off 5 bases at V and 4 bases at J, with 18 bases between the two ends. Looked up from germline, CDR1 is MNHEY and CDR2 is SVGEGT. The CDR3 runs 15 residues. CDR3 in amino acids: CASSPLREGGYEQYF. CDR3 DNA, as far as it was read: TGTGCCAGCAGTCCCCTTAGGGAGGGGGGGTACGAG.

About this clone: From the germline J gene comes the end of the CDR3, since the read stops 3 residues before it. The J gene is TRBJ1-1, the V gene TRBV20-1, with D possibly matching TRBD1 (5 bases). With 4 bases removed from V and 6 bases from J, the gap between germline ends came to 18 bases. This CDR3 has 14 amino acids. The germline gives CDR1 DFQATT, CDR2 SNEGSKA (reference sequence). This CDR3 reads CSAIPQDGLAEAFF. The DNA read from the CDR3 is TGCAGTGCTATACCACAGGATGGGTTAGCTGAA.

Comments on this clone: The read finishes 3 residues shy of the CDR3 end, and the germline J gene is used to complete it. This chain joins TRBV19 and TRBJ2-1, with a weak D call TRBD1 (5 bases). CDR1 is LNHDA, CDR2 SQIVND, per germline (reference sequence). The ends were cut back, 3 bases at V and 1 base at J, with 7 bases in the middle. The CDR3 covers 14 residues. The sequenced CDR3 bases are TGTGCCAGTAGTATGACAGCTTCCTACAATGAG. This translates into CASSMTASYNE. The full-length CDR3 reads as CASSMTASYNEQFF.

A word on this clone: Read data end 3 residues before the CDR3 end; the end is taken from the germline J gene. The chain employs TRBV7-2 and TRBJ2-3; 9 positions agree with TRBD2. The CDR3 is 15 amino acids. The germline gives CDR1 SGHTA, CDR2 FQGNSA. Unmatched junction bases numbered 2, after V lost 4 bases and J lost 0 bases. CDR3 DNA, as far as it was read: TGTGCCAGCAGCTCTAGCGGGACGAGCACAGATACG. Translating it yields CASSSSGTSTDT. The CDR3 in its entirety is CASSSSGTSTDTQYF. The entire variable domain, with the rest obtained from reference TRBV7-2 and TRBJ2-3, is as follows: GAGVSQSPSNKVTEKGKDVELRCDPISGHTALYWYRQSLGQGLEFLIYFQGNSAPDKSGLPSDRFSAERTGGSVSTLTIQRTQQEDSAVYLCASSSSGTSTDTQYFGPGTRLTVL.

Points on this clone: The DNA ends 3 residues before the CDR3 does, and the rest of the CDR3 is filled in from the germline J gene. The chain carries TRBV2 and TRBJ1-6, with 10 positions matching TRBD1. Trimming removed 7 bases from V and 3 bases from J; junction bases left unmatched: 3. Germline V lookup: CDR1 SNHLY, CDR2 FYNNEI. This CDR3 has 15 residues. CDR3 loop: CASTRDRGYNSPLHF. CDR3 bases read: TGTGCCAGCACCCGGGACAGGGGCTATAATTCACCC.